The 5 T cell receptor beta chains reported below all come from one sample, sequenced in a study of blood T cell repertoires in COVID-19. Sequencing used immunoSEQ multiplex PCR; TCRdb keeps in-frame clones, though not all of them. The sample records 30,000 to 40,000 clones, roughly 86% being singletons. The sequencing input was peripheral blood. Every receptor here comes from a man between 65 and 85 years old with acute or convalescent COVID-19.

DNA for the CDR3: TGCGCCAGCAGCCAAGAGGCGGGAGGGGCAGATACGCAGTATTTT. It specifies CASSQEAGGADTQYF. V and J are TRBV4-3 and TRBJ2-3; 9 bases map to TRBD2. This CDR3 contains 15 residues. With 0 bases clipped from V and 4 bases from J, the junction kept 2 bases outside the gene matches. CDR1 is LGHNA and CDR2 is YSLEER in the germline V gene.

In DNA, the CDR3 is TGTGCCAGCATTCGGGAGGCCAATCAGCCCCAGCATTTT. Translated: CASIREANQPQHF. V gene TRBV28 combines with J gene TRBJ1-5; D remains unclear. Germline CDR1 and CDR2: MDHEN and SYDVKM. The CDR3 runs to 13 residues. The germline V and J ends were trimmed by 7 bases and 3 bases, with 10 bases remaining between them.

J is TRBJ2-7 and V is TRBV6-6; perhaps TRBD2 as D (6 bases). The length of the CDR3 is 16 residues. The V gene lost 0 bases and the J gene lost 5 bases, with 17 bases spanning the gap. Germline CDR1 and CDR2: MNHNY and SVGAGI (reference sequence). The CDR3 is CASSYSIGGKSDEQYF. In nucleotides, the CDR3 is TGTGCCAGCAGTTACTCGATTGGAGGGAAGTCGGACGAGCAGTACTTC.

The chain is built from TRBV6-6 and TRBJ2-7; no reliable D call. V was shortened by 5 bases and J by 0 bases, with 11 bases between the two germline ends. This CDR3 region has 14 residues. CDR1 is MNHNY and CDR2 is SVGAGI in the germline V gene (reference sequence). The CDR3 nucleotides are TGTGCCAGCAGTCCCGAAACTTTCTCCTACGAGCAGTACTTC. Its translation is CASSPETFSYEQYF.

The V call is TRBV19, the J call TRBJ1-2, with a tentative D call TRBD1 (5 bases). This CDR3 is 16 amino acids long. The V end was cut by 7 bases, the J end by 0 bases, with 18 bases between. Germline lookup yields CDR1 LNHDA and CDR2 SQIVND (reference sequence). The CDR3: CASNLRAAEANYGYTF. In DNA, the CDR3 is TGTGCCAGTAATCTCAGGGCGGCCGAAGCTAACTATGGCTACACCTTC.